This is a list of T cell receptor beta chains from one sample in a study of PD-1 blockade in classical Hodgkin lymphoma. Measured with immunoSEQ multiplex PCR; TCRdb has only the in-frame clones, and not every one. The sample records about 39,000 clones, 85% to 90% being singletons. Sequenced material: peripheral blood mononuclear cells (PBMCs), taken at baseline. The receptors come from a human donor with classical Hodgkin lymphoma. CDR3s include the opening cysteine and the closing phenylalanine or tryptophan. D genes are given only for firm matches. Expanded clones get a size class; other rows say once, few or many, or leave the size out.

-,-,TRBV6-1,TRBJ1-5,CASSVQTVNQPQHF,TGTGCCAGCAGTGTACAGACAGTGAATCAGCCCCAGCATTTT
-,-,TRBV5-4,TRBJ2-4,CASSLGDALAKNIQYF,TGTGCCAGCAGCTTGGGGGACGCTTTAGCCAAAAACATTCAGTACTTC
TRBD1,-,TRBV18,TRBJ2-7,CASSTRGQGADEQYF,TGTGCCAGCTCAACACGGGGACAGGGCGCCGACGAGCAGTACTTC
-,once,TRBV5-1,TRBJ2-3,CASSLAHTTTDTQYF,TGCGCCAGCAGCTTGGCACACACTACCACAGATACGCAGTATTTT
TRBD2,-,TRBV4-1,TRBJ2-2,CASSRGLALNTGELFF,TGCGCCAGCAGCCGGGGACTAGCCCTAAACACCGGGGAGCTGTTTTTT
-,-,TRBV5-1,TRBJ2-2,CASSLGLDTGELFF,TGCGCCAGCAGCTTGGGACTTGACACCGGGGAGCTGTTTTTT
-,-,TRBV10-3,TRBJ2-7,CAITSRGTGEQYF,TGTGCCATCACATCTAGGGGGACTGGCGAGCAGTACTTC
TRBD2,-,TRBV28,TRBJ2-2,CASSPLAEANTGELFF,TGTGCCAGCAGTCCGCTAGCGGAGGCGAACACCGGGGAGCTGTTTTTT
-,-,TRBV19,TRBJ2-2,CACTRWDSNTGELFF,TGTGCCTGTACCCGTTGGGACTCCAACACCGGGGAGCTGTTTTTT
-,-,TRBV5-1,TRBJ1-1,CASSLGVDGTEAFF,TGCGCCAGCAGCTTGGGGGTTGACGGCACTGAAGCTTTCTTT
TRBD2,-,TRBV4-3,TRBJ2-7,CASSQDLATSGGAFYEQYF,TGCGCCAGCAGCCAAGATCTCGCGACTAGCGGGGGGGCTTTCTACGAGCAGTACTTC
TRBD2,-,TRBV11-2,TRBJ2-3,CASLSSGTDTQYF,TGTGCCAGCCTCTCTAGCGGAACAGATACGCAGTATTTT
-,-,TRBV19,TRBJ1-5,CASSPLRGPGQPQHF,TGTGCCAGTAGTCCTCTCAGGGGTCCGGGTCAGCCCCAGCATTTT
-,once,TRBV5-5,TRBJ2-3,CASSFRDRHTDTQYF,TGTGCCAGCAGCTTCAGGGACCGTCACACAGATACGCAGTATTTT
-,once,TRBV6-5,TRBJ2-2,CASSHRIVGELFF,TGTGCCAGCAGTCACCGGATCGTCGGGGAGCTGTTTTTT
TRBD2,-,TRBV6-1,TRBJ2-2,CASRVAGGITGELFF,TGTGCCAGCAGAGTAGCGGGAGGGATCACCGGGGAGCTGTTTTTT
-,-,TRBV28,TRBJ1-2,CASRSATGPFNYGYTF,TGTGCCAGCAGATCCGCCACAGGGCCATTTAACTATGGCTACACCTTC
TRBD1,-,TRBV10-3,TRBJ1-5,CAISDGDRGPNQPQHF,TGTGCCATCAGTGACGGGGACAGGGGTCCGAATCAGCCCCAGCATTTT
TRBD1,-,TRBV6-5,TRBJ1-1,CASSYGRGREAFF,TGTGCCAGCAGTTACGGCAGGGGGCGCGAAGCTTTCTTT
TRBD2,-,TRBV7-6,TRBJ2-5,CASSLPRLAGVSQETQYF,TGTGCCAGCAGCCTCCCTAGGCTAGCGGGAGTCTCACAAGAGACCCAGTACTTC
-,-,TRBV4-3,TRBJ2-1,CASSQDRGGLRNEQFF,TGCGCCAGCAGCCAAGACAGGGGGGGATTACGCAATGAGCAGTTCTTC
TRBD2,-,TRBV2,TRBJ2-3,CASSPRTSGTDTQYF,TGTGCCAGCAGCCCTCGGACTAGCGGGACAGATACGCAGTATTTT
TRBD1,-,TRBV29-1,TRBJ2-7,CSVEDPGQGYEQYF,TGCAGCGTTGAAGATCCGGGACAGGGTTACGAGCAGTACTTC
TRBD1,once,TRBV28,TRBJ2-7,CASSFSGTGREQYF,TGTGCCAGCAGTTTTTCCGGGACAGGGCGCGAGCAGTACTTC
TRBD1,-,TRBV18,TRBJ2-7,CASSPLPRQGTYEQYF,TGTGCCAGCTCACCACTTCCTAGACAGGGCACCTACGAGCAGTACTTC
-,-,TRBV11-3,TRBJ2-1,CASSLDGGRDYNEQFF,TGTGCCAGCAGCTTAGATGGCGGCAGGGACTACAATGAGCAGTTCTTC
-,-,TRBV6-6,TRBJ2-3,CASRPRDDTQYF,TGTGCCAGCAGGCCCAGGGACGATACGCAGTATTTT
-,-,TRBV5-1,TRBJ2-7,CASSSGGEQYF,TGCGCCAGCAGCTCCGGGGGCGAGCAGTACTTC
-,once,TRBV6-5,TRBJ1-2,CASSQGSDYGYTF,TGTGCCAGCAGCCAGGGTTCCGACTATGGCTACACCTTC
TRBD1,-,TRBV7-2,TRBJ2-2,CASSLDLWTGNTGELFF,TGTGCCAGCAGCTTAGATCTCTGGACAGGGAACACCGGGGAGCTGTTTTTT
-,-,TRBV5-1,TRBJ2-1,CASSPGLEYNEQFF,TGCGCCAGCAGCCCCGGACTGGAGTACAATGAGCAGTTCTTC
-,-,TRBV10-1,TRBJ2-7,CASSEGVYEQYF,TGCGCCAGCAGTGAGGGGGTCTACGAGCAGTACTTC
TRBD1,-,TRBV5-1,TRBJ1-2,CASSSGTGSRTF,TGCGCCAGCAGCTCCGGGACAGGTTCTAGGACCTTC
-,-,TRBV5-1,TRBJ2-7,CASSLGPGSSSYEQYF,TGCGCCAGCAGCTTGGGACCGGGGTCTAGCTCCTACGAGCAGTACTTC
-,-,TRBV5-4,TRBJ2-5,CASSLGAVEGTQYF,TGTGCCAGCAGCTTGGGGGCGGTGGAAGGGACCCAGTACTTC
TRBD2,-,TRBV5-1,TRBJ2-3,CASSLEPTSGGHTDTQYF,TGCGCCAGCAGCTTGGAACCTACTAGCGGGGGTCACACAGATACGCAGTATTTT
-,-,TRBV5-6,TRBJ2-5,CASSFGDLRGTQYF,TGTGCCAGCAGCTTCGGGGATCTAAGGGGGACCCAGTACTTC
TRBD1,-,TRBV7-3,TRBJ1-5,CASSPRDSGNQPQHF,TGTGCCAGCAGCCCGAGGGACAGTGGAAATCAGCCCCAGCATTTT
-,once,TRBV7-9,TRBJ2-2,CASRPGQNTGELFF,TGTGCCAGCAGACCGGGACAGAACACCGGGGAGCTGTTTTTT
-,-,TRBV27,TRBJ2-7,CASSLYAGGYEQYF,TGTGCCAGCAGTTTATACGCAGGAGGCTACGAGCAGTACTTC
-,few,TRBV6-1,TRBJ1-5,CASNRAPSGHQPQHF,TGTGCCAGCAATAGGGCCCCCTCAGGCCATCAGCCCCAGCATTTT
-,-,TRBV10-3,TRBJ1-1,CAISEGVPEAFF,TGTGCCATCAGTGAAGGGGTTCCTGAAGCTTTCTTT
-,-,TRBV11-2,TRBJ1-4,CASSFPGPNEKLFF,TGTGCCAGCAGCTTTCCAGGCCCTAATGAAAAACTGTTTTTT
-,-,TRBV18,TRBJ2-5,CASSSGSETQYF,TGTGCCAGCTCATCAGGGTCTGAGACCCAGTACTTC
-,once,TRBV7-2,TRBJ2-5,CASSLGSVETQYF,TGTGCCAGCAGCTTAGGGTCGGTAGAGACCCAGTACTTC
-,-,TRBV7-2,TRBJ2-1,CASSLEGPSYNEQFF,TGTGCCAGCAGCTTAGAGGGGCCTTCCTACAATGAGCAGTTCTTC
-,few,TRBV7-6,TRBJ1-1,CASSDIQGNTEAFF,TGTGCCAGCAGCGACATACAGGGGAACACTGAAGCTTTCTTT
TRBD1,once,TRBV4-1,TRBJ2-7,CASSQEGGQGGYEQYF,TGCGCCAGCAGCCAAGAGGGGGGACAGGGGGGCTACGAGCAGTACTTC
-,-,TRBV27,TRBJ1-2,CASSLVPRGEDYGYTF,TGTGCCAGCAGTTTAGTACCGAGGGGGGAGGACTATGGCTACACCTTC
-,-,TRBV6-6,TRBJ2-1,CASTGDGSYNEQFF,TGTGCCAGCACGGGGGATGGCTCCTACAATGAGCAGTTCTTC
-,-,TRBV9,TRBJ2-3,CASSYRQEITDTQYF,TGTGCCAGCAGCTACAGACAGGAGATCACAGATACGCAGTATTTT
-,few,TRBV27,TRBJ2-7,CASSTQGQEQYF,TGTGCCAGCAGTACACAAGGCCAGGAGCAGTACTTC
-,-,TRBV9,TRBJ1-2,CASTIQGWDYGYTF,TGTGCCAGCACCATACAGGGCTGGGACTATGGCTACACCTTC
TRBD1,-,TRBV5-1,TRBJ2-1,CASSLRRTGGIGDEQFF,TGCGCCAGCAGCCTCCGGAGGACAGGGGGGATTGGCGATGAGCAGTTCTTC